These 22 T cell receptor beta chains share one sample of origin, sequenced in a study of neoadjuvant nivolumab and ipilimumab in lung cancer. The method was immunoSEQ multiplex PCR; TCRdb's version includes in-frame clones alone and lacks a portion of them. The sample gives under 35,000 clones, just over 90% of which show up once; around 5.1% is in the top ten. Sequenced material: peripheral blood, taken after neoadjuvant nivolumab, alone or with ipilimumab, at or shortly before surgery. The source of these receptors is an adult with non-small cell lung cancer.

The V call is TRBV7-9, the J call TRBJ1-4, with D possibly matching TRBD1 (5 bases). CDR3 size: 14 residues. Trimming took off 6 bases at V and 5 bases at J, with 13 bases between the two ends. Germline lookup yields CDR1 SEHNR and CDR2 FQNEAQ (reference sequence). CDR3 loop: CASSRGAGNEKLFF. The CDR3 DNA is TGTGCCAGCAGTCGAGGGGCTGGAAATGAAAAACTGTTTTTT.

The rearrangement uses TRBV6-1 and TRBJ2-1; 8 bases are a match to TRBD2. Per germline, CDR1 MNHNS and CDR2 SASEGT. The CDR3 is 15 amino acids. The junction had 8 bases not matched to a gene; V was cut back by 6 bases and J by 4 bases. The chain's CDR3 is CASSWSGGPYNEQFF. In nucleotides, the CDR3 is TGTGCCAGCAGCTGGAGCGGGGGCCCTTACAATGAGCAGTTCTTC.

The chain recombines TRBV4-1 with TRBJ1-1; the match to TRBD1 covers 7 bases. CDR3 length equals 15 residues. V lost 0 bases to trimming and J lost 5 bases; unmatched junction nucleotides: 6. Germline loops: CDR1 MGHRA, CDR2 YSYEKL. The chain's CDR3 is CASSQEQGIGTEAFF. In DNA form, the CDR3 reads TGCGCCAGCAGCCAAGAACAGGGGATTGGTACTGAAGCTTTCTTT.

The chain links TRBV4-1 to TRBJ1-1, with TRBD1 identical over 8 bases. V lost 0 bases, J lost 0 bases, and 6 bases stayed unmatched. This CDR3 has 17 amino acids. Germline CDR1 and CDR2: MGHRA and YSYEKL. Here the CDR3 reads CASSQEEQGVLNTEAFF. As DNA, the CDR3 is TGCGCCAGCAGCCAAGAAGAACAGGGGGTCTTGAACACTGAAGCTTTCTTT.

The CDR3 loop is CASSLENSNEQFF. DNA for the CDR3: TGCGCCAGCAGCTTGGAAAACAGCAATGAGCAGTTCTTC. The chain couples TRBV5-1 to TRBJ2-1; D unresolved. In germline, CDR1 is SGHRS, CDR2 YFSETQ. The V end was cut by 0 bases, the J end by 6 bases, with 7 bases between. This CDR3 comprises 13 residues.

This chain uses TRBV10-3 with TRBJ2-5; the match to TRBD2 covers 15 bases. TRBJ2-7 explains the end of the DNA better; the J call may be wrong. The germline V gene encodes CDR1 ENHRY and CDR2 SYGVKD. The CDR3 is made up of 15 amino acids. The CDR3 spells CAIRGTSGGPYEQYF. For the CDR3, the DNA is TGTGCCATCAGAGGGACTAGCGGGGGGCCCTACGAGCAGTACTTC.

The chain employs TRBV6-1 and TRBJ2-3, with 8 bases matching TRBD1. Germline V lookup: CDR1 MNHNS, CDR2 SASEGT. V was pared by 6 bases and J by 1 base, with 6 bases of the junction left unmatched. CDR3 length: 15 residues. The CDR3 loop reads CASSRGQGGTDTQYF. CDR3 DNA: TGTGCCAGCAGCCGAGGACAGGGCGGCACAGATACGCAGTATTTT.

V gene TRBV7-6 combines with J gene TRBJ2-6, with 7 positions matching TRBD1. Germline V gene data show CDR1 as SGHVS and CDR2 as FNYEAQ. This CDR3 has 17 amino acids. V was clipped by 3 bases and J by 0 bases; unmatched bases: 5. CDR3 sequence: CASSLPGQISGANVLTF. CDR3 nucleotide sequence: TGTGCCAGCAGCTTGCCGGGACAGATCTCTGGGGCCAACGTCCTGACTTTC.

The V and J genes are TRBV19 and TRBJ2-5; D is possibly TRBD1 (5 bases). Germline CDR1 LNHDA, CDR2 SQIVND (reference sequence). V lost 3 bases and J 3 bases, leaving 11 bases between the germline ends. This CDR3 region has 14 residues. The CDR3 DNA is TGTGCCAGTAGTATGGGCCAGGGTGAAGAGACCCAGTACTTC. Residues: CASSMGQGEETQYF. The full variable domain, with the rest looked up from reference TRBV19 and TRBJ2-5, is DGGITQSPKYLFRKEGQNVTLSCEQNLNHDAMYWYRQDPGQGLRLIYYSQIVNDFQKGDIAEGYSVSREKKESFPLTVTSAQKNPTAFYLCASSMGQGEETQYFGPGTRLLVL.

This chain links TRBV6-6 with TRBJ1-3, with D unresolved. The ends were cut back, 2 bases at V and 0 bases at J, with 11 bases in the middle. Germline V lookup: CDR1 MNHNY, CDR2 SVGAGI (reference sequence). The CDR3 covers 16 residues. CDR3 DNA: TGTGCCAGCAGTTACGGTTCGGGCCCCTCTGGAAACACCATATATTTT. This encodes CASSYGSGPSGNTIYF.

The chain employs TRBV5-5 and TRBJ1-5, with a possible D match to TRBD1 (5 bases). Per the germline V gene, CDR1 is SGHKS and CDR2 is YYEKEE (reference sequence). The CDR3 covers 15 residues. Trimming took off 0 bases at V and 4 bases at J, with 11 bases between the two ends. Here the CDR3 DNA reads TGTGCCAGCAGCTTGGAGGGGCAACTTAATCAGCCCCAGCATTTT. Amino acids: CASSLEGQLNQPQHF.

The gene calls are TRBV5-1 and TRBJ1-4; the D is unclear. The CDR3 runs 12 residues. In germline, CDR1 is SGHRS, CDR2 YFSETQ. Deletions cut 1 base from V and 8 bases from J, with 6 bases between. The CDR3, as DNA: TGCGCCAGCAGCTTGAATGGGGAAAAACTGTTTTTT. It is translated as CASSLNGEKLFF.

The gene calls are TRBV7-3 and TRBJ2-2, with a weak D call TRBD1 (6 bases). CDR3 length: 15 amino acids. Trimming removed 1 base from V and 4 bases from J, with 10 bases in between. Germline values: CDR1 SGHTA, CDR2 FQGTGA. The CDR3 protein is CASSLKEGVTGELFF. CDR3 nucleotides: TGTGCCAGCAGCTTAAAAGAGGGGGTCACCGGGGAGCTGTTTTTT.

The rearrangement joins TRBV6-5 to TRBJ1-1; D unresolved. Per germline, CDR1 MNHEY and CDR2 SVGAGI. V was shortened by 10 bases and J by 5 bases, with 23 bases between the two germline ends. The CDR3 contains 15 residues. CDR3 loop: CATGRPRAGRTEAFF. In nucleotides, the CDR3 is TGTGCCACCGGTAGGCCGAGGGCTGGGAGGACTGAAGCTTTCTTT.

The chain combines TRBV10-3 with TRBJ2-7; D is perhaps TRBD2 (6 bases). The CDR3 is made up of 11 amino acids. Germline V lookup: CDR1 ENHRY, CDR2 SYGVKD. V was cut by 5 bases and J by 7 bases, with 9 bases left in between. In nucleotides, the CDR3 is TGTGCCATCAGTCTTAGCGGAGAGCAGTACTTC. Translated, it gives CAISLSGEQYF.

The V and J genes are TRBV6-6 and TRBJ2-7, with D possibly matching TRBD1 (5 bases). This CDR3 contains 15 residues. V was shortened by 6 bases and J by 2 bases, with 17 bases between the two germline ends. Germline CDR1 is MNHNY and CDR2 is SVGAGI (reference sequence). Here the CDR3 DNA reads TGTGCCAGCAGCGAACAGGCAGGTGGAACCTACGAGCAGTACTTC. Its protein product is CASSEQAGGTYEQYF.

V usage is TRBV18 and J usage is TRBJ2-7; D is possibly TRBD2 (6 bases). Trimming removed 4 bases at V and 7 bases at J, with 23 bases between. This CDR3 has 16 residues. CDR1 is KGHSH, CDR2 LQKENI, per germline. Written as DNA, the CDR3 is TGTGCCAGCTCACTTGACCGAGGCGGGGTCCCCCGGGAGCAGTACTTC. Its translation: CASSLDRGGVPREQYF.

The V call is TRBV10-1, the J call TRBJ1-3; no definite D call. CDR1 is WNHNN and CDR2 is SYGVQD in the germline V gene (reference sequence). The CDR3 runs to 15 residues. Trimming removed 10 bases at V and 0 bases at J, with 16 bases between. The CDR3 protein is CAIKGNSDSGNTIYF. In nucleotides, the CDR3 is TGCGCCATCAAAGGGAATTCAGACTCTGGAAACACCATATATTTT.

J is TRBJ1-5 and V is TRBV2; D not certain. There are 13 residues in the CDR3. Germline V gene lookup returns CDR1 SNHLY and CDR2 FYNNEI. V was clipped by 7 bases and J by 7 bases, with 14 bases between them. The CDR3 loop is CASMGRVYQPQHF. Here the CDR3 DNA reads TGTGCCAGCATGGGGAGGGTTTACCAGCCCCAGCATTTT.

V usage is TRBV7-2 and J usage is TRBJ1-2; maybe TRBD1 (5 bases). The CDR3 has 12 amino acids. Trimming left V 3 bases short and J 4 bases short, with 6 bases between. Germline CDR1 SGHTA, CDR2 FQGNSA. The CDR3 loop reads CASSLGGYGYTF. The CDR3 DNA reads as TGTGCCAGCAGCTTGGGGGGCTATGGCTACACCTTC. The complete variable domain, with remaining parts taken from reference TRBV7-2 and TRBJ1-2, reads GAGVSQSPSNKVTEKGKDVELRCDPISGHTALYWYRQSLGQGLEFLIYFQGNSAPDKSGLPSDRFSAERTGGSVSTLTIQRTQQEDSAVYLCASSLGGYGYTFGSGTRLTVV.

The chain is built from TRBV5-5 and TRBJ2-3; D remains ambiguous. Germline CDR1 and CDR2: SGHKS and YYEKEE (reference sequence). The CDR3 is made up of 16 amino acids. V was shortened by 0 bases and J by 2 bases, with 13 bases between the two germline ends. The CDR3 DNA is TGTGCCAGCAGCTTGGTTCACATGGGATTCACAGATACGCAGTATTTT. It is translated as CASSLVHMGFTDTQYF. Filled out from reference TRBV5-5 and TRBJ2-3, the complete variable domain reads DAGVTQSPTHLIKTRGQQVTLRCSPISGHKSVSWYQQVLGQGPQFIFQYYEKEERGRGNFPDRFSARQFPNYSSELNVNALLLGDSALYLCASSLVHMGFTDTQYFGPGTRLTVL.

The rearrangement uses TRBV4-2 and TRBJ2-1; 12 bases match TRBD2. The CDR3 covers 17 residues. V trimming: 2 bases; J trimming: 4 bases; junction bases outside the gene matches: 6. Germline assignment: CDR1 LGHNA and CDR2 YNFKEQ. The CDR3 region has the DNA TGTGCCAGCAGCCAACGTACCGGGACTAGCGGGTACAATGAGCAGTTCTTC. The encoded protein is CASSQRTGTSGYNEQFF.